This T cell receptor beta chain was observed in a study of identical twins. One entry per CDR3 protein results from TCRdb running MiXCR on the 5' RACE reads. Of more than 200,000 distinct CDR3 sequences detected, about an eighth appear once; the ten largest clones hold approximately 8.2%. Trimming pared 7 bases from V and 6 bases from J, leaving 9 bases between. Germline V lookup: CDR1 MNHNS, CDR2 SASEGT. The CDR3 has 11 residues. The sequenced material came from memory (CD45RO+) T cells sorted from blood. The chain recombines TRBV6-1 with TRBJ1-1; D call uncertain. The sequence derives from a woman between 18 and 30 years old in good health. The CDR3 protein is CASTPGPEAFF. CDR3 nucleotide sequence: TGTGCCAGCACGCCGGGCCCTGAAGCTTTCTTT.